Following are 4 T cell receptor beta chains from one sample sequenced in a study of blood T cell repertoires in COVID-19. Method: immunoSEQ multiplex PCR; TCRdb's copy keeps in-frame clones and lacks some. The sample shows 50,000 to 55,000 clones, roughly 87% of them seen only once. Sequencing was carried out using peripheral blood. These receptor sequences come from a human donor with active COVID-19. The donor label of this sample is uncertain.

This clone was counted between two and nine times. This chain uses TRBV18 with TRBJ1-5; the D gene is possibly TRBD1 (5 bases). The V and J ends lost 6 bases and 5 bases respectively, with 11 bases between them. This CDR3 contains 13 residues. From germline, CDR1 is KGHSH and CDR2 LQKENI. This CDR3 is CASSQGRDQPQHF. Here the CDR3 DNA reads TGTGCCAGCTCCCAGGGAAGGGATCAGCCCCAGCATTTT.

The chain uses TRBV18 and TRBJ2-3; 9 bases map to TRBD2. CDR3 size: 16 residues. From germline, CDR1 is KGHSH and CDR2 LQKENI. Losses at the gene ends were 3 bases for V and 1 base for J; bases not matched to a gene: 5. CDR3 DNA sequence: TGTGCCAGCTCACCCCGGAGGACTAGCGGCACAGATACGCAGTATTTT. It specifies CASSPRRTSGTDTQYF.

CDR3 in amino acids: CASNQGAPNTGELFF. In DNA form, the CDR3 reads TGTGCCAGCAATCAGGGGGCCCCGAACACCGGGGAGCTGTTTTTT. V usage is TRBV2 and J usage is TRBJ2-2; TRBD1 matches 8 bases. With 7 bases clipped from V and 0 bases from J, the junction kept 4 bases outside the gene matches. The germline CDR1 and CDR2 sequences are SNHLY and FYNNEI. This CDR3 region has 15 residues.

The chain links TRBV5-4 to TRBJ2-5, with a possible D match to TRBD2 (7 bases). Germline CDR1 reads SGHNT; CDR2 reads YYREEE (reference sequence). CDR3 length: 16 residues. Trimming left V 5 bases short and J 4 bases short, with 21 bases between. For the CDR3, the DNA is TGTGCCAGCAGTTACCCGACTAGGGGGGGTGGAGAGACCCAGTACTTC. Its translation: CASSYPTRGGGETQYF.